This TCR beta chain is from a study of blood T cell repertoires in COVID-19. Study overall: From the United States, Italy and Spain came samples of acute and convalescent COVID-19. Sample material is recorded as cDNA or gDNA derived from T cells, B-cell-depleted T cells, or PBMCs.

This clone was counted between two and nine times. Source study methods: Amplified reference gene primers provided the basis for estimating nucleated cell counts. Using immunoSEQ multiplex PCR, the repertoire was profiled, and TCRdb retains in-frame clones only, with some absent. For V, J and clone size, that table is used; D and trimming come from the DNA. The sample lists under 300,000 clones; around 86% were seen once. From germline, CDR1 is MDHEN and CDR2 SYDVKM. The CDR3 has 15 amino acids. Unmatched junction bases numbered 1, after V lost 2 bases and J lost 2 bases. The chain uses TRBV28 and TRBJ1-4; 8 bases agree with TRBD1. This TCR came from a young man who had recovered from COVID-19. Sequenced material: peripheral blood. CDR3 amino acids: CASSLQGATNEKLFF. The CDR3 DNA sequence: TGTGCCAGCAGTTTACAGGGGGCGACTAATGAAAAACTGTTTTTT.